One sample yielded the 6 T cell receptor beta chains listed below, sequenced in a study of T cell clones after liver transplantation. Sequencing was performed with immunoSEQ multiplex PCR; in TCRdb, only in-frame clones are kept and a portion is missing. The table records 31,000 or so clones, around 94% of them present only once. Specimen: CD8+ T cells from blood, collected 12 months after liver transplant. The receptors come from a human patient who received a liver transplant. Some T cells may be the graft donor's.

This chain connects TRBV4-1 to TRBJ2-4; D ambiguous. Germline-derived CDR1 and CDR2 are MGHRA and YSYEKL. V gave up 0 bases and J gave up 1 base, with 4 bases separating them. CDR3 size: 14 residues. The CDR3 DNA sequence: TGCGCCAGCAGCCAAGACGTGGCCAAAAACATTCAGTACTTC. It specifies CASSQDVAKNIQYF.

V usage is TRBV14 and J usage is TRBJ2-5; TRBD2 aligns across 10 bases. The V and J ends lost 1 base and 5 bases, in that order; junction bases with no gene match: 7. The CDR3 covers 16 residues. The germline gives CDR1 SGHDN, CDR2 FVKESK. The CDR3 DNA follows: TGTGCCAGCAGCCAAGTCCCTAGCGGGAGATTTGAGACCCAGTACTTC. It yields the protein CASSQVPSGRFETQYF. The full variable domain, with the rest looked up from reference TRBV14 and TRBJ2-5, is EAGVTQFPSHSVIEKGQTVTLRCDPISGHDNLYWYRRVMGKEIKFLLHFVKESKQDESGMPNNRFLAERTGGTYSTLKVQPAELEDSGVYFCASSQVPSGRFETQYFGPGTRLLVL.

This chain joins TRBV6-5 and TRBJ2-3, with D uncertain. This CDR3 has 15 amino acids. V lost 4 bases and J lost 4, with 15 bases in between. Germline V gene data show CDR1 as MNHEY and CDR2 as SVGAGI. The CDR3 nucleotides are TGTGCCAGCAGTTCATACGATACCTTTTCAGATACGCAGTATTTT. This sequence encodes CASSSYDTFSDTQYF.

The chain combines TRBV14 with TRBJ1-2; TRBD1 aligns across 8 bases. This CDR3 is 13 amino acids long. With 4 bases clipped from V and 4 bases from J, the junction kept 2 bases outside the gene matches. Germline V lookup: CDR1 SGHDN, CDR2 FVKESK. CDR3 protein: CASSPDRGYGYTF. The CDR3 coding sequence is TGTGCCAGCAGCCCCGACAGGGGCTATGGCTACACCTTC.

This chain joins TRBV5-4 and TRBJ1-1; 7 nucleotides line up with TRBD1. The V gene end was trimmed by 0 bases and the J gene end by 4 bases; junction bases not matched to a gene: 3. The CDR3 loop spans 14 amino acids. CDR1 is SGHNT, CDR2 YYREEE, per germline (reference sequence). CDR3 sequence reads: CASSLARGPTEAFF. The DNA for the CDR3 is TGTGCCAGCAGCTTGGCTAGGGGGCCCACTGAAGCTTTCTTT.

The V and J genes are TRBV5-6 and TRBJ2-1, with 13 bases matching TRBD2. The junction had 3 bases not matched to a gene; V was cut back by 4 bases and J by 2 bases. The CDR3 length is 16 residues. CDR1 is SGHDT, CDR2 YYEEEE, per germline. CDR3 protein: CASSRGLAGAYNEQFF. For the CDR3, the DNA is TGTGCCAGCAGCCGCGGACTAGCGGGAGCCTACAATGAGCAGTTCTTC. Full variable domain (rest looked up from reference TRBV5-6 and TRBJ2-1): DAGVTQSPTHLIKTRGQQVTLRCSPKSGHDTVSWYQQALGQGPQFIFQYYEEEERQRGNFPDRFSGHQFPNYSSELNVNALLLGDSALYLCASSRGLAGAYNEQFFGPGTRLTVL.